This T cell receptor (beta chain) was retrieved from a study of blood T cell repertoires in COVID-19. V shed 3 bases and J shed 4 bases, with 15 bases lying between them. CDR1 ENHRY and CDR2 SYGVKD come from the germline V gene. CDR3 length equals 15 residues. Using immunoSEQ multiplex PCR, the repertoire was profiled, and TCRdb retains in-frame clones only, with some absent. Here the sample spans around 280,000 clones, around nine tenths being singletons. Material: peripheral blood. The sequence derives from a woman aged 25 to 39 with COVID-19, enrolled during active disease. The V call is TRBV10-3, the J call TRBJ1-1; D ambiguous. The CDR3: CAISDPPRRGTEAFF. The CDR3 DNA follows: TGTGCCATCAGTGATCCCCCCCGGAGAGGCACTGAAGCTTTCTTT.